This T cell receptor (beta chain) came from a study of blood T cell repertoires in COVID-19. Study details: T cells, B-cell-depleted T cells, or PBMCs provided the cDNA or gDNA that served as material.

In the study's own analysis: Scientists estimated how many nucleated cells there were by amplifying reference gene primers. Only in-frame clones appear in the TCRdb table, and some are missing; sequencing was by immunoSEQ multiplex PCR. V and J calls and clone size are copied from that table; D and trimming were computed from the DNA. The data show around 170,000 clones, 70% to 90% seen once. Sequenced material: peripheral blood. This TCR was recovered from a man aged 45-65 years with active or convalescent COVID-19.

The CDR3: CASGSSLAGQETQYF. CDR3 nucleotide sequence: TGTGCCAGCGGAAGTAGTTTGGCAGGTCAAGAGACCCAGTACTTC. V usage is TRBV2 and J usage is TRBJ2-5; D uncertain. Between the trimmed V and J ends, which lost 8 bases and 2 bases, there was a span of 18 bases. The CDR3 spans 15 residues. Germline-derived CDR1 and CDR2 are SNHLY and FYNNEI.